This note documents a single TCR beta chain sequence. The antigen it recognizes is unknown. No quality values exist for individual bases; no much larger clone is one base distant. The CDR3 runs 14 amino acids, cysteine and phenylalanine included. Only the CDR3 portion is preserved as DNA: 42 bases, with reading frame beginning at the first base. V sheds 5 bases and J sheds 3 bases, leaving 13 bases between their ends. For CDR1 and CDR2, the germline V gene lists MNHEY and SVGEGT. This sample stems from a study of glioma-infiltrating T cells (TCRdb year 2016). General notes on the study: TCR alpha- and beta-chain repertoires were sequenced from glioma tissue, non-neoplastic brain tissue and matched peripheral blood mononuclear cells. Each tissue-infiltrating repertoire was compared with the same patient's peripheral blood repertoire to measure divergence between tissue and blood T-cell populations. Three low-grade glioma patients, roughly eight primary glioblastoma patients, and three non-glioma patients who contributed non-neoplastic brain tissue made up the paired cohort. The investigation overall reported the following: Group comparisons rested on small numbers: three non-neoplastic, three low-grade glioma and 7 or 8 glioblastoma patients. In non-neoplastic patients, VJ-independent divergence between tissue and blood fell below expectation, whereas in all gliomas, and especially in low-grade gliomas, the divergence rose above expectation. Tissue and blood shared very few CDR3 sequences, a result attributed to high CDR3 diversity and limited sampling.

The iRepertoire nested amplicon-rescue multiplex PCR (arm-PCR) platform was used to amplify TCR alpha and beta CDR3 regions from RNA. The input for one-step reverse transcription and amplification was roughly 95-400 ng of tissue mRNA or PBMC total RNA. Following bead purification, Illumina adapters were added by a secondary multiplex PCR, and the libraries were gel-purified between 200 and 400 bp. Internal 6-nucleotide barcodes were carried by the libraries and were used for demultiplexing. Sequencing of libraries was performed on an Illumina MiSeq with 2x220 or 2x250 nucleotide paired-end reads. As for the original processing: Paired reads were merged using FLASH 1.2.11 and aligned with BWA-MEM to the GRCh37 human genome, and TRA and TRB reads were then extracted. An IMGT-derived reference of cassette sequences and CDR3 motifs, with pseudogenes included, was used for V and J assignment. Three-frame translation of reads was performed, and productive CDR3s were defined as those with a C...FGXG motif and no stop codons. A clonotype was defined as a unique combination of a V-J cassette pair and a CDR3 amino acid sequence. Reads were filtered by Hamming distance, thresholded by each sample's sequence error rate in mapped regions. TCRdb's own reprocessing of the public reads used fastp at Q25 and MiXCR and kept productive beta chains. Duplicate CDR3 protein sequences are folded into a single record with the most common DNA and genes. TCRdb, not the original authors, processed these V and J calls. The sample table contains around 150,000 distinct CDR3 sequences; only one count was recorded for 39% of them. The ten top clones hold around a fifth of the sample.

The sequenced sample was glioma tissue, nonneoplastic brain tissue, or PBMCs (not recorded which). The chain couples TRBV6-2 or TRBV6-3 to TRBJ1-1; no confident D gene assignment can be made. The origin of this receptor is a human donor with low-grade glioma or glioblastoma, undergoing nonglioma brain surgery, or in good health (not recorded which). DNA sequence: TGTGCCAGCAGTGTCGTAGGTAGGGACACTGAAGCTTTCTTT. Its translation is CASSVVGRDTEAFF.